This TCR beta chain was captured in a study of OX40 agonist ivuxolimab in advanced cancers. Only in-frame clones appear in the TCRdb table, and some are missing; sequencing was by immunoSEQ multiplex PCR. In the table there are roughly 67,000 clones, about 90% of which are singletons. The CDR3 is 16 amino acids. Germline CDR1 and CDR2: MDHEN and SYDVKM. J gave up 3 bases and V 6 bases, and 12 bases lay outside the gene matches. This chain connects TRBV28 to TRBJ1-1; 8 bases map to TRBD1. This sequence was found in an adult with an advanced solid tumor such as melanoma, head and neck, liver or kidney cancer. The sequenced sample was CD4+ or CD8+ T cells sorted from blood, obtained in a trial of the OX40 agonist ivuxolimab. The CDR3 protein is CASRPSDRALDTEAFF. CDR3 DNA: TGTGCCAGCAGGCCATCGGACAGGGCCCTGGACACTGAAGCTTTCTTT.